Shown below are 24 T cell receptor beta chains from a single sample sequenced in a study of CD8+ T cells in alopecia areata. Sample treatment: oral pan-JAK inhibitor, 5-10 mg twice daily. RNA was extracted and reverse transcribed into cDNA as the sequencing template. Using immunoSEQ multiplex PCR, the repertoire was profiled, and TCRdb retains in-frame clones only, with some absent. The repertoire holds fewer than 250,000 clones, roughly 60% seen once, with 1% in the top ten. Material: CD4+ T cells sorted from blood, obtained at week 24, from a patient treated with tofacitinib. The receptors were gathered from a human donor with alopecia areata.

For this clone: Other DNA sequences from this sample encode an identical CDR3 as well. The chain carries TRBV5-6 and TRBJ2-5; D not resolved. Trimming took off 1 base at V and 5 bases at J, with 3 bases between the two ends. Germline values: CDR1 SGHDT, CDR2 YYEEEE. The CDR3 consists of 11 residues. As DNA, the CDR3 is TGTGCCAGCAGCTTGTCGGAGACCCAGTACTTC. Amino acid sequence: CASSLSETQYF.

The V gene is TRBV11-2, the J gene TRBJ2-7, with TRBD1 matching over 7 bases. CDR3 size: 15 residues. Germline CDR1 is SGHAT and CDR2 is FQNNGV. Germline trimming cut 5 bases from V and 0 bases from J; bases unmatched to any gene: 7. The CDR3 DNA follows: TGTGCCAGCAGCCCAGGGGACAGTAGCTCCTACGAGCAGTACTTC. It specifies CASSPGDSSSYEQYF.

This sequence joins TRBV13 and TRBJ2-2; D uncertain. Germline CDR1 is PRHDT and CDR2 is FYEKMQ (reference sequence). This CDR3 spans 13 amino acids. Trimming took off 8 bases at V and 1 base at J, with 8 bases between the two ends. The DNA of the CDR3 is TGTGCCAGCGGGTCAATGAACACCGGGGAGCTGTTTTTT. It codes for CASGSMNTGELFF.

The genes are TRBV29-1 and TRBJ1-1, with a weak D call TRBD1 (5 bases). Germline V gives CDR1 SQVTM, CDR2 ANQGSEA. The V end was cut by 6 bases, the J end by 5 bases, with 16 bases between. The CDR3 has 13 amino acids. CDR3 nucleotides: TGCAGCGTAACCAAGGGGCTGGAAACTGAAGCTTTCTTT. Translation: CSVTKGLETEAFF.

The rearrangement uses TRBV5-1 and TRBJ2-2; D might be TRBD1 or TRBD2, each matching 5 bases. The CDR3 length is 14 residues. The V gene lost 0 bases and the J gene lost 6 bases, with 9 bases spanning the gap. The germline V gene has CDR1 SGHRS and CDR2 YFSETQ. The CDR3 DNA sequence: TGCGCCAGCAGCTTGGTTCGGGACCCCGGGGAGCTGTTTTTT. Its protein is CASSLVRDPGELFF.

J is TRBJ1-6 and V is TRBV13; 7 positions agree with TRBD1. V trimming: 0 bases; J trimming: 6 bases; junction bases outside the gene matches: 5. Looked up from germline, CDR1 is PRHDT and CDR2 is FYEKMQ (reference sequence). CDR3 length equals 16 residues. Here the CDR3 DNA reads TGTGCCAGCAGCTTAGGGTGGCAGGGGGTTAATTCACCCCTCCACTTT. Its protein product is CASSLGWQGVNSPLHF.

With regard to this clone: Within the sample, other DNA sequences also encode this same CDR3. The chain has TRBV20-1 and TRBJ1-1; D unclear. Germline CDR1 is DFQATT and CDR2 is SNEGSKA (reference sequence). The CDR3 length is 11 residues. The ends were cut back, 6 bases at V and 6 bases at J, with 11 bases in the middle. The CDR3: CSAAGGPEAFF. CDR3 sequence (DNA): TGCAGTGCCGCAGGAGGACCTGAAGCTTTCTTT.

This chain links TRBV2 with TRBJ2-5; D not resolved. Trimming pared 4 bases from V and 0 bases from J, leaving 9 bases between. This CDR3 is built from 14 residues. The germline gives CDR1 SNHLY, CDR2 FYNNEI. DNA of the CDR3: TGTGCCAGCAGTGGTGGGATCTACCAAGAGACCCAGTACTTC. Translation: CASSGGIYQETQYF.

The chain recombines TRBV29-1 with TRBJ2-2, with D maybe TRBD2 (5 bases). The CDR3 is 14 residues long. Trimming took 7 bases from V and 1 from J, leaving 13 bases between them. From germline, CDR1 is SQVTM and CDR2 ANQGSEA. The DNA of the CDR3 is TGCAGCGCAATTGACTACCTGAACACCGGGGAGCTGTTTTTT. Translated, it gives CSAIDYLNTGELFF.

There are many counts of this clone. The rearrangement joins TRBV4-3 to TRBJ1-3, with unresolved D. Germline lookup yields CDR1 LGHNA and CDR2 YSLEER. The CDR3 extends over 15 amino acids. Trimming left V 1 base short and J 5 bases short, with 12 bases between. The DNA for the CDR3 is TGCGCCAGCAGCCAAGGTCCAGACGCTCGAAACACCATATATTTT. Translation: CASSQGPDARNTIYF.

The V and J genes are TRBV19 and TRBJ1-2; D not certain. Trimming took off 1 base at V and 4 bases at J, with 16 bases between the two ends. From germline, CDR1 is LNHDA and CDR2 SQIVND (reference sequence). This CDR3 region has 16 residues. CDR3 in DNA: TGTGCCAGTAGTATAGTGTTGGGCCAGAGCGTCTATGGCTACACCTTC. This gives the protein CASSIVLGQSVYGYTF.

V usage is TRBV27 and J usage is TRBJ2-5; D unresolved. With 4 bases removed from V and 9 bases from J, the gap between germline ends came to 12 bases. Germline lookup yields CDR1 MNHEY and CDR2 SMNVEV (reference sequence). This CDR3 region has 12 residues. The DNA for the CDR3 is TGTGCCAGCAGTTCAGATCTTGGGTCCCAGTACTTC. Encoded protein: CASSSDLGSQYF.

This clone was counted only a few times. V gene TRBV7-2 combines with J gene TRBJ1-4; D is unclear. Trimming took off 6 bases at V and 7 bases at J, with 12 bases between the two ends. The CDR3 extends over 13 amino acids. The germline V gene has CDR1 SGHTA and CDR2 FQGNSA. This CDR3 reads CASSQRHGEKLFF. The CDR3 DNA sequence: TGTGCCAGCAGTCAGCGACACGGTGAAAAACTGTTTTTT.

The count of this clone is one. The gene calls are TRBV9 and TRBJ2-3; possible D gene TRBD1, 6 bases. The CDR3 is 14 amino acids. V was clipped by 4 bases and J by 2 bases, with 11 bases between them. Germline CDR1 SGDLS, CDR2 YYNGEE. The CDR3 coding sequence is TGTGCCAGCAGCCTGAGGACAGTCACAGATACGCAGTATTTT. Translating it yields CASSLRTVTDTQYF.

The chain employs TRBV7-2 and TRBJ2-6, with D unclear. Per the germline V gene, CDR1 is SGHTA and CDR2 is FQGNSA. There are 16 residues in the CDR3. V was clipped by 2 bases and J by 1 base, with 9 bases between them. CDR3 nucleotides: TGTGCCAGCAGCTTAATGGCACTATCTGGGGCCAACGTCCTGACTTTC. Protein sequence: CASSLMALSGANVLTF.

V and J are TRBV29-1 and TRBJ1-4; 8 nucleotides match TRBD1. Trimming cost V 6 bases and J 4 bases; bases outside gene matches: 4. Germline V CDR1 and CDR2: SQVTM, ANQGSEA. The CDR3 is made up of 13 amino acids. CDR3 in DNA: TGCAGCGTCTTGGGACAGGATAATGAAAAACTGTTTTTT. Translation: CSVLGQDNEKLFF. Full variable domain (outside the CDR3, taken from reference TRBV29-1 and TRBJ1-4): SAVISQKPSRDICQRGTSLTIQCQVDSQVTMMFWYRQQPGQSLTLIATANQGSEATYESGFVIDKFPISRPNLTFSTLTVSNMSPEDSSIYLCSVLGQDNEKLFFGSGTQLSVL.

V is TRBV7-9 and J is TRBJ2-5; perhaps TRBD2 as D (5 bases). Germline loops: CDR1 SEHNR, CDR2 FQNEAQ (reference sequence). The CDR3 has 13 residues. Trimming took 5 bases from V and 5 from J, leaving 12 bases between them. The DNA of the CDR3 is TGTGCCAGCAGCACCGGACTGTGGGAGACCCAGTACTTC. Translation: CASSTGLWETQYF.

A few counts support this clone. CDR3 in amino acids: CATSRNGPNQPQHF. The CDR3, as DNA: TGTGCCACCAGCAGGAATGGACCAAATCAGCCCCAGCATTTT. The chain joins TRBV15 to TRBJ1-5; D gene ambiguous. The CDR3 extends over 14 amino acids. Germline-derived CDR1 and CDR2 are LNHNV and YYDKDF (reference sequence). The germline V and J ends were trimmed by 3 bases and 4 bases, with 10 bases remaining between them.

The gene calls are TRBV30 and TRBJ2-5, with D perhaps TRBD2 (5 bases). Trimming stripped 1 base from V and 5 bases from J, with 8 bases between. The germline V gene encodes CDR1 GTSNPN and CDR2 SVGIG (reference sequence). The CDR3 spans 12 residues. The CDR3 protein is CAWSGRRETQYF. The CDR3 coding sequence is TGTGCCTGGAGTGGGAGGCGGGAGACCCAGTACTTC.

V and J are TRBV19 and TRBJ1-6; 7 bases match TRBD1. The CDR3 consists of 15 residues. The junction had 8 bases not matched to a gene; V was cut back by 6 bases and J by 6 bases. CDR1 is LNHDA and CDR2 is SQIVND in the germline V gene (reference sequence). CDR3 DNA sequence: TGTGCCAGTAGCTACCGGGACAGAAGTAATTCACCCCTCCACTTT. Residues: CASSYRDRSNSPLHF.

The CDR3 spells CASSETAGVSQFF. The CDR3 nucleotides read TGTGCCAGCAGTGAGACAGCGGGGGTTTCTCAGTTCTTC. This chain uses TRBV6-1 with TRBJ2-1, with 8 bases aligning to TRBD2. In germline, CDR1 is MNHNS, CDR2 SASEGT. V shed 3 bases, J shed 13 bases, and the junction held 8 bases outside the gene matches. This CDR3 spans 13 amino acids.

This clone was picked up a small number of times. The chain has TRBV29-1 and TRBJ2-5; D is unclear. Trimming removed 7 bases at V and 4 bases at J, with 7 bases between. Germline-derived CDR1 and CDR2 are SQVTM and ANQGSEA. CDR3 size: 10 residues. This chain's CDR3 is CSAVVETQYF. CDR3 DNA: TGCAGCGCCGTAGTAGAGACCCAGTACTTC.

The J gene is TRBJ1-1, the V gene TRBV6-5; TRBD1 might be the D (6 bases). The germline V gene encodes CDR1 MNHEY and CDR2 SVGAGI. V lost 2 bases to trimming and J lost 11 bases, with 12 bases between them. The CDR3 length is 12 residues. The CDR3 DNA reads TGTGCCAGCAGTTACATAGGACAGCAGGCTTTCTTT. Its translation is CASSYIGQQAFF.

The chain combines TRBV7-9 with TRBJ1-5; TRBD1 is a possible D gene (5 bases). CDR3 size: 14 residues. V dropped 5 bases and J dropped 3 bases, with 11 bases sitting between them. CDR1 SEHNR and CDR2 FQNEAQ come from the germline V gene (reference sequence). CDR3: CASSHDSSNQPQHF. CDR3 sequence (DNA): TGTGCCAGCAGCCACGACAGCTCCAATCAGCCCCAGCATTTT.